This TCR beta chain was obtained from a study of T cell responses to AZD1222 COVID-19 vaccine. This CDR3 has 18 residues. CDR1 is SGHRS and CDR2 is YFSETQ in the germline V gene. The junction had 9 bases not matched to a gene; V was cut back by 3 bases and J by 6 bases. Regarding the study as a whole: Among the donors, most were white British and more were female, and clonal diversity was possibly underestimated. Baseline antibody screening turned up just six seropositive AZD1222 recipients.

Points on this clone: What it binds is not known.

TCRdb's copy holds only in-frame clones and misses some; the assay was immunoSEQ multiplex PCR. This table has approximately 150,000 clones, approximately 90% appearing once. This specimen was peripheral blood, taken on day 0 of AZD1222 vaccination. The rearrangement links TRBV5-1 to TRBJ2-1, with 16 nucleotides matching TRBD2. The receptor was derived from an adult in good health. In nucleotides, the CDR3 is TGCGCCAGCAGCTCAATAGGGACTAGCGGGGGGGCCGTCAATGAGCAGTTCTTC. Its protein is CASSSIGTSGGAVNEQFF.